This T cell receptor (beta chain) was retrieved from a study of T cell responses to AZD1222 COVID-19 vaccine (dated by TCRdb to the early 2020s). Study-wide context: AZD1222 recipients with second doses at about 4 weeks or about 12 weeks were pooled, because spike-specific TCR depth and breadth did not differ between schedules. A total of approximately 230 trial participants underwent TCR sequencing, of whom 207 received two doses of AZD1222 and about 26 received two doses of the MenACWY control vaccine. Trial participants were enrolled by age into subgroups of 18-55, 56-69 and 70-plus years, and around 150, 29 and 61 TCR-sequenced participants, respectively, were included in these subgroups.

From V the trimming removes 2 bases and from J it removes 3 bases, while the gene matches leave 3 bases of the junction unaccounted for. Based on the germline V gene, the CDR1 and CDR2 sequences are SQVTM and ANQGSEA. From the cysteine up to the phenylalanine, the CDR3 has a length of 13 residues. Only the CDR3 portion is preserved as DNA: 39 bases, with reading frame beginning at the first base. Summary of the overall study and its limitations: Because no day 14 peak-response samples were available, repertoires were characterized only after the peak T cell response. Reportedly, almost half of the unique spike-specific TCRs recognized epitopes lying outside the regions that are mutated in the B.1.351 and B.1.1.7 variants. After two AZD1222 doses, spike-specific TCR breadth and depth were significantly higher than at day 0 and than in MenACWY recipients. Conclusions about previously exposed vaccinees were limited because only a handful of AZD1222 recipients were SARS-CoV-2 seropositive at baseline. The 56-69-year group was small, and its depth increase did not reach significance, likely because of low power. Participants were mostly white British and included more females than males, and it was suggested by the authors that clonal diversity may have been underestimated. CD4 TCRs associated with the vaccine covered the entire spike protein, and the dominant responses were in regions 160-218 and 743-854.

The CDR3 regions of human TCRbeta chains were subjected to immunosequencing. In the original analysis: Repertoire TCRs were matched against a reference library of SARS-CoV-2-specific TCRs generated with the MIRA antigen-specificity platform. Breadth was defined as the fraction of unique TCRs that were SARS-CoV-2-associated, and depth was defined as the fraction of total T cells that were SARS-CoV-2-associated. Using the MIRA data, every spike-specific TCR was mapped to the spike region that the TCR reacted to and assigned to either a CD4 or a CD8 class. Log10-transformed breadth and depth values were compared by one-way ANOVA with Sidak's multiple comparisons tests. TCRdb re-hosts the immuneACCESS table, in-frame sequences only. Its copies lack some clones; in the studies checked, an unresolved V gene accounts for under half of them, and the cause for the rest is not known. V, J and clone size derive from that table, while D and trimming were established from the DNA sequence. In this sample the table shows roughly 100,000 clones, over 70% of which occur a single time. The ten largest clones capture 20% to 25% of the sample.

With respect to this clone: Its antigen remains unidentified. Per-base qualities were not stored, and no clone one base away is much larger.

Per the publication, the time point label means: baseline before first vaccination. Samples from vaccinated people were obtained from the UK trials COV001 and COV002, which included a single-blind randomized controlled phase 2/3 trial of AZD1222 (ChAdOx1 nCoV-19) in healthy adults. For TCRbeta chain sequencing, PBMC samples were collected from trial participants at day 0 and at day 28 after the second dose. Recombination linked TRBV29-1 to TRBJ1-1, with TRBD1 matching 7 junction bases. Sequencing was performed on peripheral blood, taken on day 0 of AZD1222 vaccination. The receptor comes from an adult in good health. The DNA is TGCAGCGTTGAACCGGGACAGCACACTGAAGCTTTCTTT. Translated, this gives CSVEPGQHTEAFF.